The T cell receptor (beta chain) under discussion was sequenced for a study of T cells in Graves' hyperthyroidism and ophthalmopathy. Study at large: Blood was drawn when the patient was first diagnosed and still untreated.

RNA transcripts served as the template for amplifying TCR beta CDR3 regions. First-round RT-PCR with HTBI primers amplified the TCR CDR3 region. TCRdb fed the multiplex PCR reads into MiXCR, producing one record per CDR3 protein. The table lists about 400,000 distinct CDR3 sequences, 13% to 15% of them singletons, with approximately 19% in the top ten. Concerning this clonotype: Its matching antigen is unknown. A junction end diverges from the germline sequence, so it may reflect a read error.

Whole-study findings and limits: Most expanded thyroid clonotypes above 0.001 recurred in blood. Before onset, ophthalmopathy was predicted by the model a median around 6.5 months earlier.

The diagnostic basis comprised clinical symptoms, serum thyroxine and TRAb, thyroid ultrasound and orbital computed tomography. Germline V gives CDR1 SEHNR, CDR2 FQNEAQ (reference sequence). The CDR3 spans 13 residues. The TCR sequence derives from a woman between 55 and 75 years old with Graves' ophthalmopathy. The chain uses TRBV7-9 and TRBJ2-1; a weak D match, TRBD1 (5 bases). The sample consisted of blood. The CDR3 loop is CTSSLGSAGEQFF. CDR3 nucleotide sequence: TGTACCAGCAGCTTAGGTTCCGCAGGGGAGCAGTTCTTC.